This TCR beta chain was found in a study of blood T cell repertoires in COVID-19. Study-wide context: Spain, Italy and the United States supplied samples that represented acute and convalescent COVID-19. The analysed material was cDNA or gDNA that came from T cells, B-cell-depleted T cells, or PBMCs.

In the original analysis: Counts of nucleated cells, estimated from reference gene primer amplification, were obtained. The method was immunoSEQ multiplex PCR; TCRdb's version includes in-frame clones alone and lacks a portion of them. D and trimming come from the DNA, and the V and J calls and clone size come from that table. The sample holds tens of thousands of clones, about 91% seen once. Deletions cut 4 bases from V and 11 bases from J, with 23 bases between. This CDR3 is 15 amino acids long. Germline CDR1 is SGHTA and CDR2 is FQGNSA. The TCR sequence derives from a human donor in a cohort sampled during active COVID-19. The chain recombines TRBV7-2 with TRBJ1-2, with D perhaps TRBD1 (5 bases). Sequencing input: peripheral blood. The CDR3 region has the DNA TGTGCCAGCAGCTCCGTAAACTTGGGGAGGGGAGAATACACCTTC. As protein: CASSSVNLGRGEYTF.